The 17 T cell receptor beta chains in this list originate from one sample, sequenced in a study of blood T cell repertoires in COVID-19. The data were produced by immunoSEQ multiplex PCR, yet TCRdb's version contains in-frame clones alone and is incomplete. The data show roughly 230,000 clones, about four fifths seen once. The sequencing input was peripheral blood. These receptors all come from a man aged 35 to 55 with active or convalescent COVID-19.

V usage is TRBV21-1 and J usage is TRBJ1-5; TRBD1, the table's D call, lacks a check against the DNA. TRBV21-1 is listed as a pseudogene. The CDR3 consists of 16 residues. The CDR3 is CASSKAPRTGYQPQHF. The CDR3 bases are TGTGCCAGCAGCAAAGCGCCCAGGACAGGTTATCAGCCCCAGCATTTT.

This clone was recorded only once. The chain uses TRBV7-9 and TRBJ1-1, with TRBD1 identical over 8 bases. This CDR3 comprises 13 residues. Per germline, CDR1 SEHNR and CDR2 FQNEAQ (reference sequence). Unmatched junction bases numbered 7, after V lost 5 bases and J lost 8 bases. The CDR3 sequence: CASSPRTGLEAFF. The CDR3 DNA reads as TGTGCCAGCAGCCCCCGGACAGGGCTAGAAGCTTTCTTT.

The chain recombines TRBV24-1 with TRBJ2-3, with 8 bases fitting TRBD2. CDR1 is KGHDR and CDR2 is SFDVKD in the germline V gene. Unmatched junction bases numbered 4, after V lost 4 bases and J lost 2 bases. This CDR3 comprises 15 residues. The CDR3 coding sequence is TGTGCCACCAGTGACGCGGGGGGCCTCACAGATACGCAGTATTTT. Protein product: CATSDAGGLTDTQYF.

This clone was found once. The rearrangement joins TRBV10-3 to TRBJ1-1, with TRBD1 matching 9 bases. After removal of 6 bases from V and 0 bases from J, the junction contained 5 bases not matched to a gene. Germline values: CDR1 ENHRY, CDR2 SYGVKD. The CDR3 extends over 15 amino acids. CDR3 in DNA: TGTGCCATCAGCCGGGACAGGGACATGAACACTGAAGCTTTCTTT. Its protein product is CAISRDRDMNTEAFF.

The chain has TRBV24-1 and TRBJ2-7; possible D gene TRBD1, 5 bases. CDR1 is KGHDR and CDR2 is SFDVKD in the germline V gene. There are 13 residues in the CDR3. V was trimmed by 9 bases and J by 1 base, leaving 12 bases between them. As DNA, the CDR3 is TGTGCCACCGAAGGGGCGCGATCCTACGAGCAGTACTTC. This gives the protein CATEGARSYEQYF.

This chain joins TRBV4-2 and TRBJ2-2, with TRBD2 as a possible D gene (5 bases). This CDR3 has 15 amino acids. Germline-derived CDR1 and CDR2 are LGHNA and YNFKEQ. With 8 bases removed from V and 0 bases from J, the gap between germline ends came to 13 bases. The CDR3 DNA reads TGTGCCAGCGCGGACTGGGATGCGAACACCGGGGAGCTGTTTTTT. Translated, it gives CASADWDANTGELFF.

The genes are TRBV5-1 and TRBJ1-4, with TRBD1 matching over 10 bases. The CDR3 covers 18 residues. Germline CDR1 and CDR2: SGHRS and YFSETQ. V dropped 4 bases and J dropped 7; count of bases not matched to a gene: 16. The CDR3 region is CASSLSTASTGGFEKLFF. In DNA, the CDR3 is TGCGCCAGCAGCCTTTCTACCGCATCGACAGGGGGCTTTGAAAAACTGTTTTTT.

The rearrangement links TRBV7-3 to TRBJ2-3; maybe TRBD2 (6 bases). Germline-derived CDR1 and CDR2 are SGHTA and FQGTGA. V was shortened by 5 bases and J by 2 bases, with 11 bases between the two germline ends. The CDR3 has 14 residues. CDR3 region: CASSPGTDTDTQYF. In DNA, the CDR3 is TGTGCCAGCAGCCCTGGGACTGACACAGATACGCAGTATTTT.

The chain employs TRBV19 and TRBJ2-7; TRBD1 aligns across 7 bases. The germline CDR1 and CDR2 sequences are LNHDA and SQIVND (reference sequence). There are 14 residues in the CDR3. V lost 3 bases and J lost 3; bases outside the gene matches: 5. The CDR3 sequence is CASSMGTGVYEQYF. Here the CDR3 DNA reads TGTGCCAGTAGTATGGGTACAGGGGTCTACGAGCAGTACTTC. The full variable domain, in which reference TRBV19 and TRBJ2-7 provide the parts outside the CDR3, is DGGITQSPKYLFRKEGQNVTLSCEQNLNHDAMYWYRQDPGQGLRLIYYSQIVNDFQKGDIAEGYSVSREKKESFPLTVTSAQKNPTAFYLCASSMGTGVYEQYFGPGTRLTVT.

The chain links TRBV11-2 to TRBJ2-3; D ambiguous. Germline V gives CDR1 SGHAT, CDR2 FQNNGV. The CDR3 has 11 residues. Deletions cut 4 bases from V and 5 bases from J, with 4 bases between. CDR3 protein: CASSSLDTQYF. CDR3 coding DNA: TGTGCCAGCAGCTCCTTAGATACGCAGTATTTT.

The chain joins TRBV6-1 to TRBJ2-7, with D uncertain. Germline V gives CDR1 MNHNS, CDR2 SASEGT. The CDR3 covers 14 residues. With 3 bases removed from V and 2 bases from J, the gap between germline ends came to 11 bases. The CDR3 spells CASSDLGVAYEQYF. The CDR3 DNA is TGTGCCAGCAGTGACCTAGGCGTCGCCTACGAGCAGTACTTC.

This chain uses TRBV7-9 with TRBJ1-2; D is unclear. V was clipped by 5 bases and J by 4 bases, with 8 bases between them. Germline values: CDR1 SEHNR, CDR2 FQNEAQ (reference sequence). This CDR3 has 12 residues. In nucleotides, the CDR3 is TGTGCCAGCAGCCACCGAGGCTATGGCTACACCTTC. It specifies CASSHRGYGYTF.

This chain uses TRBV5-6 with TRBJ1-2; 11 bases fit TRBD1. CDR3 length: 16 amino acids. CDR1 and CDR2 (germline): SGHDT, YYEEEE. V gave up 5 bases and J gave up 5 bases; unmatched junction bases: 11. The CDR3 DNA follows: TGTGCCAGCAGGCCTCGACGGGACAGGGGGGTTTATGGCTACACCTTC. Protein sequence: CASRPRRDRGVYGYTF. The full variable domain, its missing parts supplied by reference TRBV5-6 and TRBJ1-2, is DAGVTQSPTHLIKTRGQQVTLRCSPKSGHDTVSWYQQALGQGPQFIFQYYEEEERQRGNFPDRFSGHQFPNYSSELNVNALLLGDSALYLCASRPRRDRGVYGYTFGSGTRLTVV.

CDR3 sequence: CASSIGADRNEKLFF. In nucleotides, the CDR3 is TGTGCCAGTAGTATAGGGGCGGACAGAAATGAAAAACTGTTTTTT. V usage is TRBV19 and J usage is TRBJ1-4; TRBD1 is a possible D gene (6 bases). Germline CDR1 reads LNHDA; CDR2 reads SQIVND (reference sequence). Trimming took 1 base from V and 5 from J, leaving 11 bases between them. The CDR3 is 15 amino acids.

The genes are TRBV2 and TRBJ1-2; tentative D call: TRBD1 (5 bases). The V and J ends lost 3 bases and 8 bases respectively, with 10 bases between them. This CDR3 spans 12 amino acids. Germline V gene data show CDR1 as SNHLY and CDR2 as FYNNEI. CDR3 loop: CASSDRASGYTF. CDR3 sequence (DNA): TGTGCCAGCAGTGACAGGGCCTCCGGCTACACCTTC.

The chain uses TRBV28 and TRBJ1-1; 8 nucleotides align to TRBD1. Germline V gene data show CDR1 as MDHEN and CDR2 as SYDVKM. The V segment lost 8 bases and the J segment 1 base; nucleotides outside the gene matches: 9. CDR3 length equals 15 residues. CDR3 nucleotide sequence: TGTGCCAGCTCTCCGACAGGGGTGGGGAACACTGAAGCTTTCTTT. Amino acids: CASSPTGVGNTEAFF.

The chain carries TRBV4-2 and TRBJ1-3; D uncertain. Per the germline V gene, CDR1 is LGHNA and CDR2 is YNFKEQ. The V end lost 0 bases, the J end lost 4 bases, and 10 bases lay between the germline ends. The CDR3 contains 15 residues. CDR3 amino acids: CASSQDIIGGNTIYF. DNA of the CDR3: TGTGCCAGCAGCCAAGATATAATTGGCGGAAACACCATATATTTT.